Described below is a single TCR beta chain sequence and its context. It has no known antigen specificity. Base qualities are not recorded, but no much larger clone differs from it by a single base. The time point label, as the study defines it: naive CD8 control sorted from an acute-time-point sample. Enrolled in the Montreal Hepatitis C Cohort (HEPCO) in Canada, the donors were people who inject drugs, and these donors were followed every 3 months. Acute primary HCV infection was defined as a positive HCV RNA or antibody test after a negative test within the previous 24 weeks. CD3, CD8 and CD45RO antibodies were used for surface staining, and dead cells were excluded with an aqua fixable dye. The cohort also had a handful of subjects who developed chronic infection, defined as being HCV RNA positive at 24 weeks. Negative selection by means of the MACS CD8+ T cell Isolation Kit yielded CD8+ T cells from peripheral blood mononuclear cells recovered from cryopreservation by thawing. A BD FACSAria II cell sorter was used to sort the cells.

V lost 4 bases and J lost 5 bases; the stretch between them is 7 bases long. The CDR3 goes from the cysteine to the phenylalanine over 12 residues. Just the 36-base CDR3 DNA is kept, in frame starting at base 1. CDR1 SEHNR and CDR2 FQNEAQ were looked up in the germline V gene (reference sequence). These data originate in a study of CD8 T cells in acute hepatitis C reinfection (dated by TCRdb to about 2021). Concerning the study at large: Both during acute infection and after viral clearance, the study profiled the TCRbeta repertoire of CD8+ T cells that were specific for the HCV NS3-1073 epitope. A handful of spontaneous resolvers contributed paired acute and follow-up samples. What the study reported, not specific to this receptor: Follow-up repertoires were not available for chronically infected subjects, because NS3-1073 specific cells were too rare to be sorted. Because bulk sequencing covered only the TCRbeta chain, the alphabeta pairing of the public clonotypes could not be determined. TRBV04 and TRBV06 gene families were preferentially used in all groups, and this usage was not explained by overrepresentation in the naive pool. Diversity in the NS3-1073 specific repertoires was high, and no significant differences in diversity emerged among acute resolver, follow-up resolver and acute chronic samples. CDR3 sequences shared with other epitopes were rarely observed, and exact matching may have been limited by differing sequencing approaches. About a dozen public clonotypes were identified irrespective of outcome, and one of the public clonotypes used V04-02/J02-02.

Genomic DNA was extracted from the FACS-sorted cells, and the TCRbeta chains were sequenced by the commercial immunoSEQ service. The original methods were these. Repertoire data were analyzed with ImmunoSEQ Analyzer software v3.0 and R v3.5.1. Only productive rearrangements were analyzed, as sequences containing stop codons or out-of-frame rearrangements were removed. Simpson diversity, Shannon entropy, CDR3 length and nucleotide addition metrics were obtained from the sequencing provider. Clonotypes were categorized by frequency as dominant, sub-dominant, low or lowest abundance, and clonotypes below 0.1% were excluded from most analyses. Any CDR3 amino acid clonotype present in at least two subjects at a cumulative frequency of at least 0.5% was labeled public. TCRdb retrieved this table from immuneACCESS and kept in-frame rearrangements only. Not all clones are present; in checked studies, unresolved V genes account for under half, and no reason is known for the remainder. That table is the source of V, J and clone size, and D and trimming were worked out from the DNA. The sample table holds more than 35,000 clones, of which around 87% were seen once. Together, the top ten hold roughly 0.51% of the sample.

The chain was built from TRBV7-9 and TRBJ2-3, and possibly TRBD2, on 5 matching bases. The sample consisted of naive CD8+ T cells from PBMCs. The cell subset or site tag for this specimen amounts to: sorted total naive CD45RO-negative CD8+ T cells. The TCR originated in a man aged 25-45 years with chronic hepatitis C. In nucleotides, the sequence is TGTGCCAGCAGCTACGCGGGAGATACGCAGTATTTT. It specifies CASSYAGDTQYF.